The 28 T cell receptor beta chains presented below share a single source sample, sequenced in a study of TIL therapy for anti-PD-1-resistant metastatic lung cancer. Sequencing used immunoSEQ v3. TCRdb's copy holds only in-frame clones and misses some; the assay was immunoSEQ multiplex PCR. The table records approximately 92,000 clones, roughly 65% of them present only once. Time point described: pre-treatment sample, taken before nivolumab and TIL therapy. Pleural nodules or supraclavicular lymph nodes made up most of the excised metastases sampled. The starting material was tumor tissue, obtained at baseline. The receptor source for this set is a person aged 25 to 85 with non-small cell lung cancer.

The genes are TRBV30 and TRBJ2-5, with unresolved D. Germline values: CDR1 GTSNPN, CDR2 SVGIG (reference sequence). This CDR3 contains 11 residues. Trimming cost V 0 bases and J 3 bases, with 2 bases left between them. CDR3 DNA sequence: TGTGCCTGGAGTGTAGAAGAGACCCAGTACTTC. Amino acid sequence: CAWSVEETQYF.

The gene calls are TRBV11-2 and TRBJ1-4; D remains ambiguous. V lost 5 bases to trimming and J lost 6 bases, with 10 bases between them. The CDR3 runs 13 residues. Germline CDR1 reads SGHAT; CDR2 reads FQNNGV. The CDR3 region is CASSLRQYEKLFF. The CDR3, as DNA: TGTGCCAGCAGCCTCCGACAATATGAAAAACTGTTTTTT.

This clone has a handful of counts. The chain joins TRBV6-5 to TRBJ2-2; D uncertain. There are 14 residues in the CDR3. Deletions cut 2 bases from V and 6 bases from J, with 10 bases between. Germline CDR1 and CDR2: MNHEY and SVGAGI. The DNA for the CDR3 is TGTGCCAGCAGTTACGATATGGGTGCCGGGGAGCTGTTTTTT. Protein: CASSYDMGAGELFF.

The V gene is TRBV9, the J gene TRBJ2-7, with D unresolved. Germline loops: CDR1 SGDLS, CDR2 YYNGEE. The CDR3 has 14 amino acids. V was clipped by 2 bases and J by 1 base, with 10 bases between them. The chain's CDR3 is CASSVDVNSYEQYF. CDR3 nucleotide sequence: TGTGCCAGCAGCGTTGATGTGAATTCCTACGAGCAGTACTTC. Full variable domain (remainder filled in from reference TRBV9 and TRBJ2-7): DSGVTQTPKHLITATGQRVTLRCSPRSGDLSVYWYQQSLDQGLQFLIQYYNGEERAKGNILERFSAQQFPDLHSELNLSSLELGDSALYFCASSVDVNSYEQYFGPGTRLTVT.

The chain recombines TRBV2 with TRBJ2-7; no firm D call. Germline V lookup: CDR1 SNHLY, CDR2 FYNNEI. This CDR3 has 19 residues. The ends were cut back, 2 bases at V and 4 bases at J, with 27 bases in the middle. CDR3 DNA sequence: TGTGCCAGCAGTGAAACAATATTAGGGCTTTCGGACCGCTTATACGAGCAGTACTTC. Protein: CASSETILGLSDRLYEQYF.

The chain recombines TRBV3-1 (or the pseudogene TRBV3-2) with TRBJ1-2; D uncertain. The V end was cut by 4 bases, the J end by 7 bases, with 7 bases between. CDR1 is LGHDT, CDR2 YNNKEL, per germline (reference sequence). There are 11 residues in the CDR3. CDR3 coding DNA: TGTGCCAGCAGCCGAGGATCTGGCTACACCTTC. Its translation: CASSRGSGYTF.

The chain employs TRBV5-6 and TRBJ2-5; D gene uncertain. The CDR3 covers 13 residues. The V and J ends lost 4 bases and 1 base respectively, with 8 bases between them. Germline CDR1 and CDR2: SGHDT and YYEEEE. The CDR3 DNA reads as TGTGCCAGCAGCCCCGCCAGCCAAGAGACCCAGTACTTC. Its protein is CASSPASQETQYF. The full variable domain, in which reference TRBV5-6 and TRBJ2-5 provide the parts outside the CDR3, is DAGVTQSPTHLIKTRGQQVTLRCSPKSGHDTVSWYQQALGQGPQFIFQYYEEEERQRGNFPDRFSGHQFPNYSSELNVNALLLGDSALYLCASSPASQETQYFGPGTRLLVL.

The chain uses TRBV7-6 and TRBJ2-2; 14 positions agree with TRBD2. The CDR3 is 18 amino acids. Germline loops: CDR1 SGHVS, CDR2 FNYEAQ. Trimming at V came to 1 base and at J to 1 base, leaving 2 bases not matched to a gene. The DNA of the CDR3 is TGTGCCAGCAGCTTAGGACTAGCGGGGGGGCTGAACACCGGGGAGCTGTTTTTT. Translation gives CASSLGLAGGLNTGELFF.

The chain employs TRBV2 and TRBJ2-5, with TRBD2 as a possible D gene (6 bases). Between the trimmed V and J ends, which lost 5 bases and 5 bases, there was a span of 12 bases. Germline V gene data show CDR1 as SNHLY and CDR2 as FYNNEI. The CDR3 length is 13 residues. CDR3 in DNA: TGTGCCAGCAGTCCGGGAGCGGGTGAGACCCAGTACTTC. Translating it yields CASSPGAGETQYF.

The V call is TRBV7-3, the J call TRBJ2-3, with D unresolved. V was clipped by 2 bases and J by 5 bases, with 8 bases between them. The CDR3 loop spans 13 amino acids. CDR1 is SGHTA and CDR2 is FQGTGA in the germline V gene. CDR3 nucleotides: TGTGCCAGCAGCTTAGGGTCAGGAGATACGCAGTATTTT. Its translation: CASSLGSGDTQYF.

V is TRBV30 and J is TRBJ1-2; D is perhaps TRBD1 (6 bases). The CDR3 has 13 amino acids. Germline CDR1 and CDR2: GTSNPN and SVGIG (reference sequence). V was cut by 2 bases and J by 2 bases, with 9 bases left in between. CDR3 bases: TGTGCCTGGAGTTTACAGGGAAACTATGGCTACACCTTC. Its protein product is CAWSLQGNYGYTF.

The chain has TRBV5-6 and TRBJ1-6; D not resolved. This CDR3 is built from 15 residues. Trimming removed 0 bases at V and 7 bases at J, with 11 bases between. The germline V gene encodes CDR1 SGHDT and CDR2 YYEEEE. The DNA of the CDR3 is TGTGCCAGCAGCTTGGTTTCAGCTCCGAATTCACCCCTCCACTTT. Translation: CASSLVSAPNSPLHF.

V and J are TRBV6-6 and TRBJ2-5; 9 bases are a match to TRBD2. CDR3 length equals 15 residues. Germline CDR1 and CDR2: MNHNY and SVGAGI (reference sequence). Trimming removed 2 bases from V and 5 bases from J; junction bases left unmatched: 6. The CDR3 sequence is CASSYGRGGVETQYF. In DNA, the CDR3 is TGTGCCAGCAGTTACGGGCGGGGGGGCGTGGAGACCCAGTACTTC.

The chain joins TRBV28 to TRBJ2-7, with D possibly being TRBD1 (7 bases). The germline V gene has CDR1 MDHEN and CDR2 SYDVKM. This CDR3 region has 17 residues. V dropped 2 bases and J dropped 0 bases, with 17 bases sitting between them. The CDR3 nucleotides read TGTGCCAGCAGTTTAATCACCCAGGGGGGCCTCTCCTACGAGCAGTACTTC. It is translated as CASSLITQGGLSYEQYF.

The genes are TRBV3-1 (or the pseudogene TRBV3-2) and TRBJ2-7; 10 nucleotides align to TRBD2. The V gene's germline CDR1 is LGHDT and CDR2 YNNKEL (reference sequence). This CDR3 is built from 17 residues. With V trimmed by 0 bases and J by 5 bases, 10 bases remained unmatched. The CDR3 coding sequence is TGTGCCAGCAGCCAAGAGTTAGCGGGGGGAACGGGTAACGAGCAGTACTTC. As protein: CASSQELAGGTGNEQYF.

The chain employs TRBV6-6 and TRBJ1-1; D remains unclear. CDR1 is MNHNY, CDR2 SVGAGI, per germline (reference sequence). The V end lost 0 bases, the J end lost 0 bases, and 8 bases lay between the germline ends. This CDR3 comprises 15 residues. Here the CDR3 DNA reads TGTGCCAGCAGTTACTCACGGGATATGAACACTGAAGCTTTCTTT. Translation: CASSYSRDMNTEAFF.

The chain is built from TRBV28 and TRBJ2-2; 9 bases fit TRBD1. CDR3 size: 15 residues. J was trimmed by 7 bases and V by 5 bases; bases with no gene match: 8. Germline CDR1 reads MDHEN; CDR2 reads SYDVKM. CDR3 amino acids: CASSLVPGQGGELFF. CDR3 DNA: TGTGCCAGCAGTCTAGTCCCGGGACAGGGCGGGGAGCTGTTTTTT.

This clone was seen more than once but under ten times. This sequence joins TRBV28 and TRBJ1-1; D is undetermined. Trimming took off 1 base at V and 4 bases at J, with 13 bases between the two ends. CDR1 is MDHEN and CDR2 is SYDVKM in the germline V gene. The CDR3 consists of 15 residues. The CDR3 bases are TGTGCCAGCAGTTTATACGGGCGGATGGGCACTGAAGCTTTCTTT. Amino acids: CASSLYGRMGTEAFF.

CDR3 residues: CASSPRRLAGLYNEQFF. CDR3 sequence (DNA): TGTGCCAGCAGCCCCAGACGGCTAGCGGGACTCTACAATGAGCAGTTCTTC. The chain carries TRBV7-9 and TRBJ2-1; 9 nucleotides align to TRBD2. Looked up from germline, CDR1 is SEHNR and CDR2 is FQNEAQ (reference sequence). This CDR3 contains 17 residues. Trimming cost V 5 bases and J 3 bases; bases outside gene matches: 11.

The rearrangement joins TRBV6-6 to TRBJ1-5; D unclear. Germline loops: CDR1 MNHNY, CDR2 SVGAGI (reference sequence). Trimming took 4 bases from V and 4 from J, leaving 11 bases between them. This CDR3 region has 14 residues. CDR3 region: CASSSTLGNQPQHF. CDR3 nucleotide sequence: TGTGCCAGCAGTTCAACCTTGGGGAATCAGCCCCAGCATTTT.

This clone was detected ten times or more. The rearrangement joins TRBV27 to TRBJ2-3; the D gene is possibly TRBD1 (5 bases). Deletions cut 3 bases from V and 6 bases from J, with 19 bases between. Germline lookup yields CDR1 MNHEY and CDR2 SMNVEV (reference sequence). This CDR3 is 16 amino acids long. This CDR3 is CASSLGLLGPRDTQYF. In DNA, the CDR3 is TGTGCCAGCAGTTTGGGGCTTTTGGGGCCGAGGGATACGCAGTATTTT.

This chain joins TRBV6-5 and TRBJ2-7; perhaps TRBD2 as D (5 bases). The germline V gene has CDR1 MNHEY and CDR2 SVGAGI. There are 13 residues in the CDR3. The V and J ends lost 7 bases and 3 bases respectively, with 13 bases between them. CDR3 amino acids: CASMYEGGYEQYF. The CDR3 DNA reads TGTGCCAGCATGTACGAGGGCGGCTACGAGCAGTACTTC.

V gene TRBV18 combines with J gene TRBJ2-1; D gene unclear. CDR3 length equals 15 residues. CDR1 is KGHSH and CDR2 is LQKENI in the germline V gene. Trimming stripped 6 bases from V and 0 bases from J, with 12 bases between. As DNA, the CDR3 is TGTGCCAGCTCGCAGCGAACGAACTCCTACAATGAGCAGTTCTTC. This translates into CASSQRTNSYNEQFF. Supplemented by reference TRBV18 and TRBJ2-1, the full variable domain reads NAGVMQNPRHLVRRRGQEARLRCSPMKGHSHVYWYRQLPEEGLKFMVYLQKENIIDESGMPKERFSAEFPKEGPSILRIQQVVRGDSAAYFCASSQRTNSYNEQFFGPGTRLTVL.

V and J are TRBV6-2 or TRBV6-3 and TRBJ2-5; D may correspond to TRBD1 or TRBD2 (5 bases each). The CDR3 covers 14 residues. Germline assignment: CDR1 MNHEY and CDR2 SVGEGT. V was clipped by 0 bases and J by 4 bases, with 9 bases between them. The CDR3 sequence: CASSYSSGRETQYF. The CDR3 region has the DNA TGTGCCAGCAGTTACTCTTCAGGGAGAGAGACCCAGTACTTC.

The chain joins TRBV3-1 (or the pseudogene TRBV3-2) to TRBJ2-1; D gene unclear. This CDR3 comprises 13 residues. Germline V gene sequence: CDR1 LGHDT, CDR2 YNNKEL (reference sequence). Trimming took off 3 bases at V and 8 bases at J, with 11 bases between the two ends. The CDR3 sequence is CASSHPSTHEQFF. The CDR3 nucleotides read TGTGCCAGCAGCCACCCCAGCACCCATGAGCAGTTCTTC.

V is TRBV15 and J is TRBJ1-1, with 9 bases that match TRBD1. The CDR3 is made up of 15 amino acids. Per the germline V gene, CDR1 is LNHNV and CDR2 is YYDKDF (reference sequence). After removal of 4 bases from V and 3 bases from J, the junction contained 6 bases not matched to a gene. For the CDR3, the DNA is TGTGCCACCAGCACCCCCAGACAGGGGGACACTGAAGCTTTCTTT. Its translation is CATSTPRQGDTEAFF.

This clone was recorded only once. The V and J genes are TRBV10-3 and TRBJ1-1, with TRBD1 identical over 9 bases. Germline CDR1 ENHRY, CDR2 SYGVKD. V shed 2 bases, J shed 2 bases, and the junction held 6 bases outside the gene matches. The length of the CDR3 is 16 residues. CDR3 DNA: TGTGCCATCAGTGAGACGACAGGGGGAAGTAACACTGAAGCTTTCTTT. It yields the protein CAISETTGGSNTEAFF.

Remarks on this clone: At the DNA level, this CDR3 is encoded by other sequences in the same sample as well. The chain couples TRBV18 to TRBJ2-5; tentatively, D is TRBD1 (5 bases). With 3 bases removed from V and 1 base from J, the gap between germline ends came to 6 bases. The CDR3 spans 13 residues. CDR1 and CDR2 from the germline V gene are KGHSH and LQKENI. The chain's CDR3 is CASSPGLQETQYF. The CDR3 DNA sequence: TGTGCCAGCTCACCGGGGCTCCAAGAGACCCAGTACTTC. Full variable domain (remainder filled in from reference TRBV18 and TRBJ2-5): NAGVMQNPRHLVRRRGQEARLRCSPMKGHSHVYWYRQLPEEGLKFMVYLQKENIIDESGMPKERFSAEFPKEGPSILRIQQVVRGDSAAYFCASSPGLQETQYFGPGTRLLVL.